Sequencing of this T cell receptor beta chain was carried out in a study of cytomegalovirus exposure and HLA in healthy donors. Germline V gives CDR1 SNHLY, CDR2 FYNNEI. CDR3 length equals 13 residues. The germline V and J ends were trimmed by 5 bases and 11 bases, with 19 bases remaining between them. Points from the study as a whole: Later analysis associated a missense DCLRE1C variant with TCR beta V- and J-gene trimming. As a later analysis showed, several of the most significant clusters appeared to be linked to common viral pathogens.

A note on this clone: Its antigen remains unidentified.

In the PCR, 60 Vbeta and 13 Jbeta primers were used. Authors' processing steps: Approximately 10 million shared chains were among around 80 million unique TCR beta chains counted in a later analysis. The assay was immunoSEQ multiplex PCR, and TCRdb's table has in-frame clones only and misses some. That table furnishes V, J and clone size, whereas the DNA furnished D and trimming. Here the sample spans approximately 110,000 clones, roughly 80% being singletons. The TCR originated in a man aged 30-40 years in good health and CMV-seropositive. The V and J genes are TRBV2 and TRBJ2-7; possibly TRBD2 for D (6 bases). The sequenced sample was PBMCs. CDR3 nucleotides: TGTGCCAGCAGTCCCCGGACGGAGGGAGTGAAGTACTTC. Translation gives CASSPRTEGVKYF. The full variable domain, in which reference TRBV2 and TRBJ2-7 provide the parts outside the CDR3, is EPEVTQTPSHQVTQMGQEVILRCVPISNHLYFYWYRQILGQKVEFLVSFYNNEISEKSEIFDDQFSVERPDGSNFTLKIRSTKLEDSAMYFCASSPRTEGVKYFGPGTRLTVT.